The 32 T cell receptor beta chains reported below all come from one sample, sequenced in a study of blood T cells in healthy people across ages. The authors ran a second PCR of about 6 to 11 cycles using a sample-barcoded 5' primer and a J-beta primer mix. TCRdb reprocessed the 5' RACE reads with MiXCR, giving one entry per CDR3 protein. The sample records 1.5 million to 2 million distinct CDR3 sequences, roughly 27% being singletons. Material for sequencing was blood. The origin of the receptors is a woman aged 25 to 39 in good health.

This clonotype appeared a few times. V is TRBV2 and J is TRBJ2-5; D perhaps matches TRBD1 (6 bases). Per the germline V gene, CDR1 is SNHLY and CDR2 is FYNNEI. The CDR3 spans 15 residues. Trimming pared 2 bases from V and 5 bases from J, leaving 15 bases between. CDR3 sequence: CASSESQGLEETQYF. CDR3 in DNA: TGTGCCAGCAGTGAATCGCAGGGGCTTGAGGAGACCCAGTACTTC.

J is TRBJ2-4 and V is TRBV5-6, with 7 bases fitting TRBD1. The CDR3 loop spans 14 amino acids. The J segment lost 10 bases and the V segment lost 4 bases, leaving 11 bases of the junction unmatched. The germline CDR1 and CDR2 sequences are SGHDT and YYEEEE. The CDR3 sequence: CASSAGQDLGIQYF. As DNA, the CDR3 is TGTGCCAGCAGCGCCGGACAGGACTTAGGGATTCAGTACTTC.

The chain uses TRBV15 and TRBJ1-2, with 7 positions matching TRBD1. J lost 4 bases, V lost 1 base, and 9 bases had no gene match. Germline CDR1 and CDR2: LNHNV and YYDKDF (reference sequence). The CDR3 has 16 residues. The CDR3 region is CATSRGNNRGPYGYTF. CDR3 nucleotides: TGTGCCACCAGCAGAGGGAATAACAGGGGACCCTATGGCTACACCTTC.

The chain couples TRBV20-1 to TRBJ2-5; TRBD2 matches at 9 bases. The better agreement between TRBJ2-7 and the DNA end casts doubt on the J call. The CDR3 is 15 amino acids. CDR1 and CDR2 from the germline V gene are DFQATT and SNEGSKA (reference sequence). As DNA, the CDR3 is TGCAGTGCTAGGGCTAGCGGGGAGATCCAGCGCGAGCAGTACTTC. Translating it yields CSARASGEIQREQYF.

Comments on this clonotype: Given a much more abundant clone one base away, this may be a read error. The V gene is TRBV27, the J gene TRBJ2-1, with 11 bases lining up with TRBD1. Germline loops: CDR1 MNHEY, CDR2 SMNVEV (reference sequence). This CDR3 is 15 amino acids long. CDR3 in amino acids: CASSPTWTGGNEQLF. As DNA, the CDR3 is TGTGCCAGCAGTCCAACCTGGACAGGGGGCAATGAGCAGCTCTTC.

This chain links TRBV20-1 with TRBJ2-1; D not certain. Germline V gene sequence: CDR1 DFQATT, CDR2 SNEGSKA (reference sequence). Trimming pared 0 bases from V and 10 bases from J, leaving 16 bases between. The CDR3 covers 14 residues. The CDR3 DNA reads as TGCAGTGCTAGAGATACGACATCGATTAAAGAGCAGTTCTTC. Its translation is CSARDTTSIKEQFF.

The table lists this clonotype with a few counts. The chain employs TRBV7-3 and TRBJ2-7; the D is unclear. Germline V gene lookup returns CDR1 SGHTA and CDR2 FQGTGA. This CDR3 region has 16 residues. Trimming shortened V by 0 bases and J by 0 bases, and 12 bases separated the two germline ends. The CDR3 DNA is TGTGCCAGCAGCTTAACCGGAGCAACCGACTCCTACGAGCAGTACTTC. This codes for CASSLTGATDSYEQYF.

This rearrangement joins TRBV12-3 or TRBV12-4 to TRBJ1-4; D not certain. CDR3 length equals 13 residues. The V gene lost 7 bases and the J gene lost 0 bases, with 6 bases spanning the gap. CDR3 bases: TGTGCCAGCAAAGTCGCAACTAATGAAAAACTGTTTTTT. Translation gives CASKVATNEKLFF.

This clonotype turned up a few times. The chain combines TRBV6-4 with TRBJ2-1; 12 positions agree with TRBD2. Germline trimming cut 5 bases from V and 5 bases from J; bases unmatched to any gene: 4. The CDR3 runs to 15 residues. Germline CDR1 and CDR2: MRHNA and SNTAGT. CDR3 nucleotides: TGTGCCAGCAGTCAGACTAGCGGGGGCCACAATGAGCAGTTCTTC. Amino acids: CASSQTSGGHNEQFF.

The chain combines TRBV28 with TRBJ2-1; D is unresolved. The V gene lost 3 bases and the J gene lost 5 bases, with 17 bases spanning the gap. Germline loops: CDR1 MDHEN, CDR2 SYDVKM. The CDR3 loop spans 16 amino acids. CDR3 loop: CASSFETPARNNEQFF. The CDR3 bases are TGTGCCAGCAGTTTTGAGACCCCGGCTCGTAACAATGAGCAGTTCTTC.

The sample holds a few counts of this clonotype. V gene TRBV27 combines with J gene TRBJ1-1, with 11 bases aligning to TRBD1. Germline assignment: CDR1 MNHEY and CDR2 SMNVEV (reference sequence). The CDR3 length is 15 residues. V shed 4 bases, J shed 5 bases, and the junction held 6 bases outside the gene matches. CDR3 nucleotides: TGTGCCAGCAGTTCCCGGGACAGGGGGGGAACTGAAGCTTTCTTT. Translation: CASSSRDRGGTEAFF.

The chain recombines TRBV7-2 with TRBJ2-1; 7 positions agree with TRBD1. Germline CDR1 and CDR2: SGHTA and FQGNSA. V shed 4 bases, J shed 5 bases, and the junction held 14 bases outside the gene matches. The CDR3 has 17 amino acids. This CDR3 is CASSSQTGDRTHNEQFF. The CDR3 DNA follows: TGTGCCAGCAGCTCCCAAACAGGGGATAGGACCCACAATGAGCAGTTCTTC. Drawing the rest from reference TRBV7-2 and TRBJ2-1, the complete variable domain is GAGVSQSPSNKVTEKGKDVELRCDPISGHTALYWYRQSLGQGLEFLIYFQGNSAPDKSGLPSDRFSAERTGGSVSTLTIQRTQQEDSAVYLCASSSQTGDRTHNEQFFGPGTRLTVL.

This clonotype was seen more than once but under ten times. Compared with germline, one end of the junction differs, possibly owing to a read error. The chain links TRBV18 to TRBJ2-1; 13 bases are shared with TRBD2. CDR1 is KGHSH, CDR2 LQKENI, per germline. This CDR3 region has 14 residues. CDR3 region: CTSSRTSGSDEQFF. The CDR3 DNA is TGTACCAGCTCGCGGACTAGCGGGAGCGATGAGCAGTTCTTC.

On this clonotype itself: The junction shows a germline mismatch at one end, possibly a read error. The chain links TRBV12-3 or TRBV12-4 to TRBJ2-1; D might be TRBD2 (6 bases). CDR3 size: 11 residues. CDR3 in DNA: TGTGCCGGCAGGAGGGGAAATGAGCAGTTCTTC. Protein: CAGRRGNEQFF.

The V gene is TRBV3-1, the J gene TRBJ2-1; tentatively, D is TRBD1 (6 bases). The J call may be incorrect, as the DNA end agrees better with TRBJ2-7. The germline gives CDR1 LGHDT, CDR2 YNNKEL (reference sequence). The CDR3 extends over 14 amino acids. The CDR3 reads CASSQVGVRGEQYF. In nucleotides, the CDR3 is TGTGCCAGCAGCCAAGTGGGAGTCAGGGGTGAGCAGTACTTC.

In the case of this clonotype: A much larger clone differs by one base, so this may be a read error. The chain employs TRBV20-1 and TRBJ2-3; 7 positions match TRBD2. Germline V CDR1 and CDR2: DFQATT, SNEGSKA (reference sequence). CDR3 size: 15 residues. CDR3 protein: CGARDTLAVADTQYF. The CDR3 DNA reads TGCGGTGCTAGAGATACGCTAGCGGTCGCAGATACGCAGTATTTT.

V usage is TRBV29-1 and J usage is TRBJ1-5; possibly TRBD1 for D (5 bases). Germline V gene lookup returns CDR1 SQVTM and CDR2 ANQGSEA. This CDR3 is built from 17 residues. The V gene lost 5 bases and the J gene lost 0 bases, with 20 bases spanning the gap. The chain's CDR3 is CSVLNTPRQHSNQPQHF. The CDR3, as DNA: TGCAGCGTTCTAAATACCCCTAGACAGCATAGCAATCAGCCCCAGCATTTT. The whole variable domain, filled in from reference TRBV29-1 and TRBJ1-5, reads SAVISQKPSRDICQRGTSLTIQCQVDSQVTMMFWYRQQPGQSLTLIATANQGSEATYESGFVIDKFPISRPNLTFSTLTVSNMSPEDSSIYLCSVLNTPRQHSNQPQHFGDGTRLSIL.

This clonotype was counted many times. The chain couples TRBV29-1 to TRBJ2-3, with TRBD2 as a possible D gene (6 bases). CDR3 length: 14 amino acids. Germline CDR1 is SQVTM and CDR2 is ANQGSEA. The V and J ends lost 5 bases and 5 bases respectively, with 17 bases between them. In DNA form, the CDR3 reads TGCAGCGTTAGGCGGGGCCCGGCTGTAGATACGCAGTATTTT. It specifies CSVRRGPAVDTQYF.

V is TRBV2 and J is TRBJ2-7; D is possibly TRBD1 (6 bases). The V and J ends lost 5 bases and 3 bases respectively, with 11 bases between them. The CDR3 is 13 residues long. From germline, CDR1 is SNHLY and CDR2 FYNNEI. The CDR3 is CASSYRTVYEQYF. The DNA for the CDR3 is TGTGCCAGCAGTTACAGGACAGTCTACGAGCAGTACTTC.

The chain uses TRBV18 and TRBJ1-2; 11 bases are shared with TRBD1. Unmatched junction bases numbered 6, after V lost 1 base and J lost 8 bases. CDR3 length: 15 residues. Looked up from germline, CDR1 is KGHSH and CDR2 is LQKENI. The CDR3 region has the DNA TGTGCCAGCTCACCACGAGGACAGGGGGCTGCCGGCTACACCTTC. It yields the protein CASSPRGQGAAGYTF.

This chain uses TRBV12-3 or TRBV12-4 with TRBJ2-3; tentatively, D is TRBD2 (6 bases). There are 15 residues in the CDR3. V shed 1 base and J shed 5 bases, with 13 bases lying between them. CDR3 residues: CASSLEGGSRDTQYF. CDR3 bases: TGTGCCAGCAGTTTAGAAGGAGGGAGTAGAGATACGCAGTATTTT.

The CDR3 protein is CASGLANSGSSYEQYF. The CDR3 coding sequence is TGTGCTAGTGGTTTGGCCAATAGCGGGAGCTCCTACGAGCAGTACTTC. The rearrangement joins TRBV12-5 to TRBJ2-7; 9 positions match TRBD2. The CDR3 consists of 16 residues. CDR1 and CDR2 (germline): LGHNT, FRNRAP. Unmatched junction bases numbered 4, after V lost 1 base and J lost 0 bases.

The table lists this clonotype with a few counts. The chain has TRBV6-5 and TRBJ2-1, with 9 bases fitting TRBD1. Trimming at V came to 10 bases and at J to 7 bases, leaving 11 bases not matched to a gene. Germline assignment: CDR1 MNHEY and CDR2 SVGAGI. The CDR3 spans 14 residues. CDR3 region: CATAWGQGKNEQFF. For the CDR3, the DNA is TGTGCCACCGCCTGGGGACAGGGTAAAAATGAGCAGTTCTTC.

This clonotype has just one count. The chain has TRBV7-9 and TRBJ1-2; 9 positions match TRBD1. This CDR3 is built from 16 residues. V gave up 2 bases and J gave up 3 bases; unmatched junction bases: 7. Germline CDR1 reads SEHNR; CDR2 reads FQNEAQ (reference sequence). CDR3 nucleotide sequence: TGTGCCAGCAGCTTACGACAGGGGGAGATCGACTATGGCTACACCTTC. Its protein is CASSLRQGEIDYGYTF.

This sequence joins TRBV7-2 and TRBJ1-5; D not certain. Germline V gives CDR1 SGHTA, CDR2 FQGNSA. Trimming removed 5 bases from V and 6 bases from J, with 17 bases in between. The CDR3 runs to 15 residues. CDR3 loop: CASSPEGSAGQPQHF. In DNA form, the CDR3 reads TGTGCCAGCAGCCCAGAAGGGTCAGCGGGTCAGCCCCAGCATTTT.

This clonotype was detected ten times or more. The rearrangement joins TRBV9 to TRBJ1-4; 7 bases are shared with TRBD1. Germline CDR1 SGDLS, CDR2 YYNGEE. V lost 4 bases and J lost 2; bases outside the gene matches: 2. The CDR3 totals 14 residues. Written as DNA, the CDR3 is TGTGCCAGCAGCCCGGGACAGACTAATGAAAAACTGTTTTTT. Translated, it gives CASSPGQTNEKLFF.

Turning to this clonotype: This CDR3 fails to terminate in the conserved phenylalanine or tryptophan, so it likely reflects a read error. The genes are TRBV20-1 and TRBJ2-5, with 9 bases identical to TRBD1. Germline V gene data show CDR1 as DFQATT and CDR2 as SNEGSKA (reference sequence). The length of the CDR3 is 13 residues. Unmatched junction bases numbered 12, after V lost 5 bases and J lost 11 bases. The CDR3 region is CSAVPGQGDEQYL. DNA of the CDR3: TGCAGTGCTGTCCCGGGACAGGGAGATGAGCAGTACCTC.

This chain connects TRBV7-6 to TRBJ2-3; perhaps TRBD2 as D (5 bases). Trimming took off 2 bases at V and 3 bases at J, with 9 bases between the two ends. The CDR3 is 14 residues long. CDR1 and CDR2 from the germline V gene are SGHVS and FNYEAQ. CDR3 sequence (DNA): TGTGCCAGCAGCTTAAGCACTAGGACAGATACGCAGTATTTT. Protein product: CASSLSTRTDTQYF.

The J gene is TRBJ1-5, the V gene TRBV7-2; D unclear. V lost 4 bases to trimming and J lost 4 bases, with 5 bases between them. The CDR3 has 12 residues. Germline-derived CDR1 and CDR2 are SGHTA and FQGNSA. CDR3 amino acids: CASSWANQPQHF. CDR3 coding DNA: TGTGCCAGCAGCTGGGCAAATCAGCCCCAGCATTTT.

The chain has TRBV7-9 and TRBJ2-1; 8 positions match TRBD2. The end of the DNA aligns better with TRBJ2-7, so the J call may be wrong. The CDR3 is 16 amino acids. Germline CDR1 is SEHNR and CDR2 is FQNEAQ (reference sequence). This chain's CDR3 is CASSTQTSGSYNEQYF. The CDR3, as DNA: TGTGCCAGCAGCACACAAACTAGCGGCTCCTACAATGAGCAGTACTTC.

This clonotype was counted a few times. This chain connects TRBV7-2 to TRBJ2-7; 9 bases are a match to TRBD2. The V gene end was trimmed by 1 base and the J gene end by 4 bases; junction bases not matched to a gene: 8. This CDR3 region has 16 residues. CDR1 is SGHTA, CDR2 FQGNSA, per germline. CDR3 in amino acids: CASSLDGGGASYEQYF. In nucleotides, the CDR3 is TGTGCCAGCAGCTTAGACGGCGGGGGGGCTTCTTACGAGCAGTACTTC.

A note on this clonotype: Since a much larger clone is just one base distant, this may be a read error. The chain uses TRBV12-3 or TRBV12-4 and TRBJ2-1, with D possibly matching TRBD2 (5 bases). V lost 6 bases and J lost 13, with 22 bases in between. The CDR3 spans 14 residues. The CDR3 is CASSLVLPGETQFF. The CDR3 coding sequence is TGTGCCAGCAGCCTAGTACTCCCCGGGGAGACCCAGTTCTTC.